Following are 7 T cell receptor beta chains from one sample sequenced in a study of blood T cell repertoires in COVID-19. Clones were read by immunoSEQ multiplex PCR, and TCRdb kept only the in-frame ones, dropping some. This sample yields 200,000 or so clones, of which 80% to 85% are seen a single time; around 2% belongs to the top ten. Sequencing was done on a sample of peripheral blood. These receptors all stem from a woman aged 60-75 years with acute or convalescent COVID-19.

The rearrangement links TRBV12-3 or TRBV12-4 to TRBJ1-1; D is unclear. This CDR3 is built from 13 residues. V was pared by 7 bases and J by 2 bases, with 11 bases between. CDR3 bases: TGTGCCAGCACTAGGCAGATCAACACTGAAGCTTTCTTT. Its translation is CASTRQINTEAFF.

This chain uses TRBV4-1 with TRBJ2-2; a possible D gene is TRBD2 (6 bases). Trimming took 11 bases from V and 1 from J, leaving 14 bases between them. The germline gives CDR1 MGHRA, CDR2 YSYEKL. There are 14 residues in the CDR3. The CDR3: CAGATSLNTGELFF. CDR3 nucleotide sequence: TGCGCCGGTGCTACTAGCTTGAACACCGGGGAGCTGTTTTTT.

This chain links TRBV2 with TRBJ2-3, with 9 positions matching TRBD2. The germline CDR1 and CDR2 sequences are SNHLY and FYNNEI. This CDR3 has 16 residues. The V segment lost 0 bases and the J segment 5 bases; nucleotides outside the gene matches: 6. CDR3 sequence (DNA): TGTGCCAGCAGTGAAGCAACGGGACTAGCCAAAGATACGCAGTATTTT. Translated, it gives CASSEATGLAKDTQYF.

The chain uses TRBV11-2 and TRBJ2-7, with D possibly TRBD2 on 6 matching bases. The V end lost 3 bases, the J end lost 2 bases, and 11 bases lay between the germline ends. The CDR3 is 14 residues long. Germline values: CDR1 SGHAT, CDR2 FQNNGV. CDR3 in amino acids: CASSFPGRPYEQYF. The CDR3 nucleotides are TGTGCCAGCAGCTTTCCAGGGAGGCCCTACGAGCAGTACTTC.

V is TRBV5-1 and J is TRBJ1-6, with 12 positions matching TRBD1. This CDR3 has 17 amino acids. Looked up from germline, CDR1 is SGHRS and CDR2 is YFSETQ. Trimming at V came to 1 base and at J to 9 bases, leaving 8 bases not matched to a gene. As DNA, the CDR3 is TGCGCCAGCAGCTTGTTACCGGGACAGGGGGCATCTTCACCCCTCCACTTT. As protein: CASSLLPGQGASSPLHF.

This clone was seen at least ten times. CDR3 nucleotides: TGTGCCATCAGTGCACTAGCGGGGGGGCCTGGTACCGGGGAGCTGTTTTTT. Residues: CAISALAGGPGTGELFF. The chain carries TRBV10-3 and TRBJ2-2, with 13 nucleotides matching TRBD2. After removal of 4 bases from V and 5 bases from J, the junction contained 7 bases not matched to a gene. The CDR3 is 17 residues long. Germline CDR1 reads ENHRY; CDR2 reads SYGVKD.

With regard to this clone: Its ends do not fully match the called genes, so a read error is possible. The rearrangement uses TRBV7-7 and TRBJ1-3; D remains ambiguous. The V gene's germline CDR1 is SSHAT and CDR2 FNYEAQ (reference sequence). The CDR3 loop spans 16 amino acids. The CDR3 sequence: CASSLVVFFSGNTIYF. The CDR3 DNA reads TGTGCTAGCAGCTTAGTTGTCTTCTTCTCTGGAAACACCATATATTTT.